A single sample is the source of the 25 T cell receptor beta chains below, sequenced in a study of T cell responses to AZD1222 COVID-19 vaccine. This table comes from immunoSEQ multiplex PCR, and its TCRdb copy is limited to in-frame clones, with some not included. The sample shows 120,000 or so clones, more than 75% of them seen only once. Sequenced here: peripheral blood, sampled on day 0 of AZD1222 vaccination. These receptors originate from an adult in good health.

The CDR3 DNA is TGTGCCAGCAGTTACTTCGGGACGGGAGGATCACCCCTCCACTTT. Encoded protein: CASSYFGTGGSPLHF. The chain employs TRBV6-2 or TRBV6-3 and TRBJ1-6; tentative D call: TRBD1 (5 bases). Germline V gene data show CDR1 as MNHEY and CDR2 as SVGEGT. This CDR3 region has 15 residues. Deletions cut 1 base from V and 10 bases from J, with 14 bases between.

V usage is TRBV5-1 and J usage is TRBJ1-2, with TRBD1 identical over 7 bases. The CDR3 extends over 12 amino acids. Germline loops: CDR1 SGHRS, CDR2 YFSETQ. Trimming cost V 3 bases and J 4 bases; bases outside gene matches: 0. The CDR3 region is CASSWDSYGYTF. The CDR3, as DNA: TGCGCCAGCAGCTGGGACAGCTATGGCTACACCTTC.

This clone was recorded once. This chain uses TRBV21-1 with TRBJ1-5. TRBV21-1 counts as a pseudogene. The CDR3 is 16 amino acids. In DNA, the CDR3 is TGTGCCAGCAGCAATCCAGGGAGGACGGGCAATCAGCCCCAGCATTTT. This gives the protein CASSNPGRTGNQPQHF.

The chain links TRBV3-1 (or the pseudogene TRBV3-2) to TRBJ2-4, with D perhaps matching TRBD2 (6 bases). The ends were cut back, 1 base at V and 3 bases at J, with 10 bases in the middle. This CDR3 contains 15 residues. CDR1 LGHDT and CDR2 YNNKEL come from the germline V gene (reference sequence). Here the CDR3 reads CASSQGGDFKNIQYF. The CDR3 DNA reads as TGTGCCAGCAGCCAAGGGGGGGACTTCAAAAACATTCAGTACTTC.

The chain's CDR3 is CASSLGSSYNEQFF. CDR3 sequence (DNA): TGTGCCAGCAGCTTAGGAAGCTCCTACAATGAGCAGTTCTTC. The V gene is TRBV7-8, the J gene TRBJ2-1; D is undetermined. V lost 1 base to trimming and J lost 0 bases, with 4 bases between them. The CDR3 runs 14 residues. Germline V gene lookup returns CDR1 SGHVS and CDR2 FQNEAQ.

The chain couples TRBV11-1 to TRBJ2-3, with D possibly TRBD2 on 5 matching bases. This CDR3 has 16 residues. V was clipped by 3 bases and J by 3 bases, with 16 bases between them. CDR1 and CDR2 from the germline V gene are SGHAT and FQDESV (reference sequence). CDR3 loop: CASSFGVPLATDTQYF. CDR3 DNA: TGTGCCAGCAGCTTCGGGGTCCCATTAGCTACAGATACGCAGTATTTT.

This rearrangement joins TRBV3-1 (or the pseudogene TRBV3-2) to TRBJ1-5, with TRBD1 matching 7 bases. The CDR3 has 16 residues. Per germline, CDR1 LGHDT and CDR2 YNNKEL (reference sequence). Trimming removed 5 bases from V and 3 bases from J; junction bases left unmatched: 10. The CDR3 is CASSLSGTAPNQPQHF. The CDR3 region has the DNA TGTGCCAGCAGCTTGTCCGGGACAGCCCCCAATCAGCCCCAGCATTTT.

The V and J genes are TRBV28 and TRBJ2-3; D remains unclear. In germline, CDR1 is MDHEN, CDR2 SYDVKM. The ends were cut back, 6 bases at V and 8 bases at J, with 12 bases in the middle. This CDR3 region has 12 residues. The CDR3 reads CASSSGDITQYF. In DNA form, the CDR3 reads TGTGCCAGCAGCTCTGGAGACATTACGCAGTATTTT.

This sequence joins TRBV9 and TRBJ1-6, with D unresolved. Trimming removed 0 bases from V and 8 bases from J, with 9 bases in between. The CDR3 runs to 14 residues. Germline loops: CDR1 SGDLS, CDR2 YYNGEE. The CDR3 spells CASSVETVDSPLHF. The DNA of the CDR3 is TGTGCCAGCAGCGTAGAAACAGTGGATTCACCCCTCCACTTT.

The chain links TRBV5-1 to TRBJ2-7; 7 bases align to TRBD1. This CDR3 comprises 17 residues. The V gene end was trimmed by 1 base and the J gene end by 0 bases; junction bases not matched to a gene: 10. CDR1 SGHRS and CDR2 YFSETQ come from the germline V gene. The CDR3 DNA sequence: TGCGCCAGCAGCTTGTCGGGACAGTCGAAGGTCTCCTACGAGCAGTACTTC. Amino acid sequence: CASSLSGQSKVSYEQYF.

The chain combines TRBV11-2 with TRBJ2-1, with D tentatively TRBD1 or TRBD2 (5 bases each). The germline CDR1 and CDR2 sequences are SGHAT and FQNNGV. This CDR3 contains 14 residues. V lost 6 bases to trimming and J lost 6 bases, with 15 bases between them. CDR3 sequence reads: CASRFLGTPNEQFF. CDR3 DNA: TGTGCCAGCAGGTTCCTCGGGACGCCCAATGAGCAGTTCTTC. The whole variable domain, filled in from reference TRBV11-2 and TRBJ2-1, reads EAGVAQSPRYKIIEKRQSVAFWCNPISGHATLYWYQQILGQGPKLLIQFQNNGVVDDSQLPKDRFSAERLKGVDSTLKIQPAKLEDSAVYLCASRFLGTPNEQFFGPGTRLTVL.

The rearrangement links TRBV10-3 to TRBJ1-2; 10 nucleotides agree with TRBD1. CDR3 size: 15 residues. The germline CDR1 and CDR2 sequences are ENHRY and SYGVKD. J was trimmed by 8 bases and V by 6 bases; bases with no gene match: 12. This CDR3 is CAIRIGTGDSGGYTF. In DNA form, the CDR3 reads TGTGCCATCAGGATCGGGACAGGGGACTCCGGGGGCTACACCTTC.

V is TRBV9 and J is TRBJ2-5; D might be TRBD1 (6 bases). V lost 4 bases, J lost 3 bases, and 25 bases lay in between. The CDR3 spans 18 residues. The germline V gene encodes CDR1 SGDLS and CDR2 YYNGEE. The CDR3 DNA follows: TGTGCCAGCAGCTTTAGACCTGTGACAGGCATCAAAGAAGAGACCCAGTACTTC. Translation: CASSFRPVTGIKEETQYF.

The chain has TRBV7-9 and TRBJ2-7, with D perhaps matching TRBD1 or TRBD2 (5 bases each). V dropped 1 base and J dropped 3 bases, with 7 bases sitting between them. This CDR3 spans 13 amino acids. Germline-derived CDR1 and CDR2 are SEHNR and FQNEAQ (reference sequence). CDR3 DNA: TGTGCCAGCAGCTTAGGGGACCTCTACGAGCAGTACTTC. Translation gives CASSLGDLYEQYF.

A few counts support this clone. The chain joins TRBV6-4 to TRBJ1-2; no firm D call. V lost 4 bases and J 6 bases, leaving 15 bases between the germline ends. The germline gives CDR1 MRHNA, CDR2 SNTAGT. This CDR3 has 14 residues. The CDR3 loop is CASSVSPEGNGYTF. DNA of the CDR3: TGTGCCAGCAGTGTGTCGCCCGAAGGTAATGGCTACACCTTC.

This chain joins TRBV5-4 and TRBJ2-7; weak D call: TRBD1 (5 bases). The CDR3 has 14 amino acids. Trimming removed 4 bases from V and 6 bases from J, with 17 bases in between. Germline V gene lookup returns CDR1 SGHNT and CDR2 YYREEE (reference sequence). CDR3 DNA sequence: TGTGCCAGCAGCCCCCGGACAAACCCCCTCGAGCAGTACTTC. This translates into CASSPRTNPLEQYF.

The chain couples TRBV12-3 or TRBV12-4 to TRBJ1-2, with a weak D call TRBD1 (5 bases). This CDR3 region has 12 residues. The ends were cut back, 5 bases at V and 5 bases at J, with 9 bases in the middle. The CDR3 DNA follows: TGTGCCAGCAGTCTGGGGCGGTATGGCTACACCTTC. Its protein product is CASSLGRYGYTF.

This CDR3 is CASSQVGSSPLHF. CDR3 sequence (DNA): TGTGCCAGCAGCCAAGTCGGTAGCTCACCCCTCCACTTT. The rearrangement links TRBV3-1 (or the pseudogene TRBV3-2) to TRBJ1-6; D unclear. The ends were cut back, 1 base at V and 10 bases at J, with 8 bases in the middle. Germline CDR1 and CDR2: LGHDT and YNNKEL (reference sequence). The CDR3 covers 13 residues.

This rearrangement joins TRBV4-1 to TRBJ1-1; 9 positions match TRBD1. The J segment lost 5 bases and the V segment lost 0 bases, leaving 7 bases of the junction unmatched. CDR1 MGHRA and CDR2 YSYEKL come from the germline V gene. CDR3 length: 16 residues. The CDR3 nucleotides are TGCGCCAGCAGCCAAGAAAGAATCGGACAGGGGACTGAAGCTTTCTTT. Its translation: CASSQERIGQGTEAFF.

The chain is built from TRBV6-5 and TRBJ1-5; D is possibly TRBD1 (5 bases). With 7 bases removed from V and 3 bases from J, the gap between germline ends came to 16 bases. Germline V gene lookup returns CDR1 MNHEY and CDR2 SVGAGI. The CDR3 totals 15 residues. As DNA, the CDR3 is TGTGCCAGCAAGGCCCGGGGGGTCTCCAATCAGCCCCAGCATTTT. Its protein product is CASKARGVSNQPQHF.

The V call is TRBV19, the J call TRBJ2-6; 7 bases are a match to TRBD1. Germline CDR1 LNHDA, CDR2 SQIVND (reference sequence). V lost 4 bases and J lost 2; bases outside the gene matches: 5. The CDR3 length is 16 residues. The CDR3 DNA reads TGTGCCAGTAGTACAATTACAGGGGCTGGGGCCAACGTCCTGACTTTC. Its protein is CASSTITGAGANVLTF.

Regarding this clone: Other DNA sequences from this sample encode an identical CDR3 as well. The gene calls are TRBV6-1 and TRBJ2-7, with D uncertain. CDR3 size: 13 residues. Trimming cost V 0 bases and J 3 bases, with 6 bases left between them. Per germline, CDR1 MNHNS and CDR2 SASEGT. The chain's CDR3 is CASSEARSYEQYF. CDR3 DNA sequence: TGTGCCAGCAGTGAAGCGAGGAGCTACGAGCAGTACTTC.

The CDR3: CASSDRGHSDTQYF. DNA of the CDR3: TGCGCCAGCAGTGACCGGGGGCACTCAGATACGCAGTATTTT. The chain has TRBV10-1 and TRBJ2-3, with D perhaps given as TRBD1 or TRBD2 (6 bases each). V was trimmed by 3 bases and J by 4 bases, leaving 11 bases between them. Germline V gene data show CDR1 as WNHNN and CDR2 as SYGVQD (reference sequence). The CDR3 consists of 14 residues.

This chain joins TRBV29-1 and TRBJ2-3; D is ambiguous. Germline V gene data show CDR1 as SQVTM and CDR2 as ANQGSEA. The ends were cut back, 4 bases at V and 2 bases at J, with 13 bases in the middle. CDR3 length: 14 amino acids. The CDR3 here is CSVGSPSVTDTQYF. The CDR3 region has the DNA TGCAGCGTTGGGAGCCCCTCCGTCACAGATACGCAGTATTTT.

V usage is TRBV2 and J usage is TRBJ1-2; D unclear. Germline CDR1 is SNHLY and CDR2 is FYNNEI. CDR3 size: 11 residues. Deletions cut 6 bases from V and 0 bases from J, with 2 bases between. The CDR3 nucleotides read TGTGCCAGCAGCACTAACTATGGCTACACCTTC. This encodes CASSTNYGYTF.